Following are 8 T cell receptor beta chains from one sample sequenced in a study of blood T cell repertoires in COVID-19. Profiled with immunoSEQ multiplex PCR; TCRdb holds only in-frame clones, not every one. This sample has around 150,000 clones, with more than 65% found just once. The specimen was peripheral blood. Receptors originate from a woman aged 60-75 years with acute or convalescent COVID-19.

The chain carries TRBV29-1 and TRBJ1-1; D is undetermined. CDR1 is SQVTM, CDR2 ANQGSEA, per germline. This CDR3 region has 13 residues. Trimming took off 4 bases at V and 0 bases at J, with 9 bases between the two ends. The CDR3 loop reads CSVVPSMNTEAFF. As DNA, the CDR3 is TGCAGCGTTGTTCCGAGCATGAACACTGAAGCTTTCTTT.

This chain connects TRBV7-9 to TRBJ1-2, with 8 bases matching TRBD1. This CDR3 has 14 residues. The V and J ends lost 7 bases and 3 bases, in that order; junction bases with no gene match: 7. Germline V CDR1 and CDR2: SEHNR, FQNEAQ (reference sequence). The CDR3 DNA is TGTGCCAGCACCCGCGGACAGGGAGACTATGGCTACACCTTC. Protein product: CASTRGQGDYGYTF.

This clone was recorded only once. The chain joins TRBV29-1 to TRBJ2-2; D possibly corresponds to TRBD1 (7 bases). Trimming took off 7 bases at V and 4 bases at J, with 16 bases between the two ends. Germline CDR1 reads SQVTM; CDR2 reads ANQGSEA. The CDR3 is 14 amino acids. This CDR3 is CSGRPGGSTGELFF. CDR3 bases: TGCAGCGGTCGTCCAGGGGGGTCCACCGGGGAGCTGTTTTTT.

In this sample, this clone turned up once. The V gene is TRBV9, the J gene TRBJ2-2; weak D call: TRBD1 (6 bases). With 7 bases removed from V and 4 bases from J, the gap between germline ends came to 11 bases. From germline, CDR1 is SGDLS and CDR2 YYNGEE. The CDR3 totals 13 residues. This CDR3 is CASAGEGTGELFF. The CDR3 nucleotides read TGTGCCAGCGCAGGGGAAGGCACCGGGGAGCTGTTTTTT. Looking up the rest from reference TRBV9 and TRBJ2-2 gives the full variable domain: DSGVTQTPKHLITATGQRVTLRCSPRSGDLSVYWYQQSLDQGLQFLIQYYNGEERAKGNILERFSAQQFPDLHSELNLSSLELGDSALYFCASAGEGTGELFFGEGSRLTVL.

The CDR3 is CASSHRVKNSNQPQHF. The CDR3 nucleotides are TGTGCCAGCAGTCACAGGGTTAAGAATAGCAATCAGCCCCAGCATTTT. J is TRBJ1-5 and V is TRBV3-1 (or the pseudogene TRBV3-2), with D possibly matching TRBD1 (6 bases). This CDR3 spans 16 amino acids. V dropped 6 bases and J dropped 0 bases, with 15 bases sitting between them. Germline CDR1 LGHDT, CDR2 YNNKEL (reference sequence).

This clone appeared once. The V and J genes are TRBV12-3 or TRBV12-4 and TRBJ1-2, with D perhaps matching TRBD1 (6 bases). Trimming shortened V by 10 bases and J by 2 bases, and 11 bases separated the two germline ends. This CDR3 contains 12 residues. The CDR3 DNA follows: TGTGCCACCCGCCAGGGGAACTATGGCTACACCTTC. This gives the protein CATRQGNYGYTF.

This chain links TRBV7-9 with TRBJ2-3; D may be TRBD1 (6 bases). Germline lookup yields CDR1 SEHNR and CDR2 FQNEAQ (reference sequence). CDR3 length: 13 residues. V lost 3 bases and J lost 3, with 7 bases in between. The CDR3 region has the DNA TGTGCCAGCAGCTTGGACAGAACAGATACGCAGTATTTT. This encodes CASSLDRTDTQYF.

This clone is a singleton in its sample. V gene TRBV7-3 combines with J gene TRBJ2-3, with 8 bases matching TRBD2. V shed 1 base and J 5 bases; nucleotides not matched to a gene: 5. The germline V gene has CDR1 SGHTA and CDR2 FQGTGA. This CDR3 spans 15 amino acids. The chain's CDR3 is CASSLNAGGIDTQYF. CDR3 sequence (DNA): TGTGCCAGCAGCTTAAATGCGGGAGGAATAGATACGCAGTATTTT.